This TCR beta chain was found in a study of blood T cell repertoires in COVID-19. The overall study: The analysed material was cDNA or gDNA that came from T cells, B-cell-depleted T cells, or PBMCs.

Measured with immunoSEQ multiplex PCR; TCRdb has only the in-frame clones, and not every one. The sample consists of around 70,000 clones, around 80% of them appearing once. The source material was peripheral blood. The source is a woman aged 55-69 years with acute or convalescent COVID-19.

The CDR3 region has the DNA TGTGCCAGCAGTGAAGCGGACAGCCCTAGCACAGATACGCAGTATTTT. Translation: CASSEADSPSTDTQYF. The rearrangement joins TRBV6-1 to TRBJ2-3, with TRBD1 as a possible D gene (6 bases). V was trimmed by 0 bases and J by 0 bases, leaving 10 bases between them. Germline V gives CDR1 MNHNS, CDR2 SASEGT. The CDR3 runs 16 residues.